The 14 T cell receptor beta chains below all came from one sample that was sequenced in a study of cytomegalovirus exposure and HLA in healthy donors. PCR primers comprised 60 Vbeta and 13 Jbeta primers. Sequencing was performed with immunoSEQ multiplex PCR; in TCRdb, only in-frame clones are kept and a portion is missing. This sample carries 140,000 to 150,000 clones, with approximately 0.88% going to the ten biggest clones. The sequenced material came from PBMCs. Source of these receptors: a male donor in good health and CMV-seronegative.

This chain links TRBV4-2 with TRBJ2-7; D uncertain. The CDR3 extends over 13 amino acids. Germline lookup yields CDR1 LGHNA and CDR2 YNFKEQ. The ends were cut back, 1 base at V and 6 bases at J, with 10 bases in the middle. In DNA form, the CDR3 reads TGTGCCAGCAGCCAAGGCGTTTCCGGCGAGCAGTACTTC. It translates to CASSQGVSGEQYF.

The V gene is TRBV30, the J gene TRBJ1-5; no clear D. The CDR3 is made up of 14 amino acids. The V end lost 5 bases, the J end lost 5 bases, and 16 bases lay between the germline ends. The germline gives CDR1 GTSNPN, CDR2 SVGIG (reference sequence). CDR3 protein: CAWGRAGGYQPQHF. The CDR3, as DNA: TGTGCCTGGGGGCGGGCAGGCGGATATCAGCCCCAGCATTTT.

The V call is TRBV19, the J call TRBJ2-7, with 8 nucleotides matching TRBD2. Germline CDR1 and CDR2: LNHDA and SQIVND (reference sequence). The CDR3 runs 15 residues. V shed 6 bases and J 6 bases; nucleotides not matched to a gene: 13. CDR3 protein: CASRATSGGSGEQYF. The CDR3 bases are TGTGCCAGTAGGGCGACGTCGGGGGGGTCGGGCGAGCAGTACTTC.

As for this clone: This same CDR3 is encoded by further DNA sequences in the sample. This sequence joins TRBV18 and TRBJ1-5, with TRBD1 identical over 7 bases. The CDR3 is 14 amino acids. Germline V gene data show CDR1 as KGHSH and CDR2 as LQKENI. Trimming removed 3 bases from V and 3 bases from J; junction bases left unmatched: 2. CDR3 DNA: TGTGCCAGCTCACCGGGACAGCCCAATCAGCCCCAGCATTTT. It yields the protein CASSPGQPNQPQHF.

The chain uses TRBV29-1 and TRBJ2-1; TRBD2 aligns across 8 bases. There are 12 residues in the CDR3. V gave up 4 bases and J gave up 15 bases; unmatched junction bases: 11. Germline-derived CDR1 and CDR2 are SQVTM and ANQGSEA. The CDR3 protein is CSVVTREEGLFF. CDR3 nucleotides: TGCAGCGTTGTAACGCGGGAGGAAGGGCTGTTCTTC.

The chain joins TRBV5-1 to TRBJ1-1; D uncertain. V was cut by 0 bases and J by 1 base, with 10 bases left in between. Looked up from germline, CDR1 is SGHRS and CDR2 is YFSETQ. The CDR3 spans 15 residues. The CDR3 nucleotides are TGCGCCAGCAGCTTGGTGACACCCTCGAACACTGAAGCTTTCTTT. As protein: CASSLVTPSNTEAFF. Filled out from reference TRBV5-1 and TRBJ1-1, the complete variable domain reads KAGVTQTPRYLIKTRGQQVTLSCSPISGHRSVSWYQQTPGQGLQFLFEYFSETQRNKGNFPGRFSGRQFSNSRSEMNVSTLELGDSALYLCASSLVTPSNTEAFFGQGTRLTVV.

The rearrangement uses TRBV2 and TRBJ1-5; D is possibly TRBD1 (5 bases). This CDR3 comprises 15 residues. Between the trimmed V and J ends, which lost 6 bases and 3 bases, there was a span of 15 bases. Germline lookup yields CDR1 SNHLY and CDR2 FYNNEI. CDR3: CASREGPSHNQPQHF. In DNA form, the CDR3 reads TGTGCCAGCAGGGAGGGGCCAAGCCACAATCAGCCCCAGCATTTT.

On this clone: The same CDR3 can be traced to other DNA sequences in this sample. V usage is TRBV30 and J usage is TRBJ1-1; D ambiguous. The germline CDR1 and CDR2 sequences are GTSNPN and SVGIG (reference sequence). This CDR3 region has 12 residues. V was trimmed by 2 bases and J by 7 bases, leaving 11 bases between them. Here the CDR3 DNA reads TGTGCCTGGAGTCAAGGCAGGCGTGAAGCTTTCTTT. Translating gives CAWSQGRREAFF.

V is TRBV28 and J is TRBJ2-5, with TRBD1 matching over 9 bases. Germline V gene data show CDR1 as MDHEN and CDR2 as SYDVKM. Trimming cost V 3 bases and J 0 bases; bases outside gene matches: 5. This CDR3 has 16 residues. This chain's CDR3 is CASSFPGQGHQETQYF. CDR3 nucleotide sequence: TGTGCCAGCAGTTTCCCGGGACAGGGCCACCAAGAGACCCAGTACTTC.

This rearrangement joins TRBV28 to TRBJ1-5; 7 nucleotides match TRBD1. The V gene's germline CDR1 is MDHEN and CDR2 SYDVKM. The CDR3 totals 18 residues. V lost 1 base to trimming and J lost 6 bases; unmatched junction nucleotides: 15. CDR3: CASSLFERGRYTGQPQHF. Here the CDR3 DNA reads TGTGCCAGCAGTTTATTCGAGAGGGGGCGCTATACGGGTCAGCCCCAGCATTTT.

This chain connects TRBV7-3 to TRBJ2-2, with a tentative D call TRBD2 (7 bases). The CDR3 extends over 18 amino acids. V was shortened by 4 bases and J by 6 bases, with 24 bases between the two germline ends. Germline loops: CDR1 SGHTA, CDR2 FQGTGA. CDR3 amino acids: CASSSLGLGGPYAGELFF. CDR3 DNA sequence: TGTGCCAGCAGCTCCCTCGGATTGGGGGGGCCGTACGCCGGGGAGCTGTTTTTT.

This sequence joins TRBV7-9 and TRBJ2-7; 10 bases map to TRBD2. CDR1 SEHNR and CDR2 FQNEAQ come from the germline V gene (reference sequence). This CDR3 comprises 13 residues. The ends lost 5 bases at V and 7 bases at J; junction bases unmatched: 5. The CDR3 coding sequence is TGTGCCAGCAGCGCAGGACTAGCGGCTGAGCAGTACTTC. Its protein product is CASSAGLAAEQYF.

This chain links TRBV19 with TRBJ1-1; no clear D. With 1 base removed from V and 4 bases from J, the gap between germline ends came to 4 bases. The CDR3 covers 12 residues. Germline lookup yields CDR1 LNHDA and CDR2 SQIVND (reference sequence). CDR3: CASSIGSTEAFF. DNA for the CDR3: TGTGCCAGTAGTATAGGTAGCACTGAAGCTTTCTTT.

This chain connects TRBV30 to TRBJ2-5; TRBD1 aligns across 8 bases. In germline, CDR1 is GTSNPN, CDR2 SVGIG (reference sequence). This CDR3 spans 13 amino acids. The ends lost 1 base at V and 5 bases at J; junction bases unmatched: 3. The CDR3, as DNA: TGTGCCTGGAGTGGACAGGGGTTGGAGACCCAGTACTTC. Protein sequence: CAWSGQGLETQYF.